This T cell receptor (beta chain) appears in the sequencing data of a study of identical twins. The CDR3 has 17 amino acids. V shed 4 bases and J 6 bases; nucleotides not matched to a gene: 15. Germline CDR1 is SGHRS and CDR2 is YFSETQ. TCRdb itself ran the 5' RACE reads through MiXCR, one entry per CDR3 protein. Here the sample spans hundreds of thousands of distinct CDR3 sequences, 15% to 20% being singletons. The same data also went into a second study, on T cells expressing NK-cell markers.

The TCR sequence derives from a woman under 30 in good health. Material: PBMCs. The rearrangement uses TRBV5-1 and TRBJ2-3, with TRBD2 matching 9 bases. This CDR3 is CASSKGSGSERVDTQYF. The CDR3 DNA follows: TGCGCCAGCAGCAAAGGTAGCGGGAGCGAAAGAGTGGATACGCAGTATTTT. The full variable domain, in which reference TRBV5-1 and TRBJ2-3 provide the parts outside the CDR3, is KAGVTQTPRYLIKTRGQQVTLSCSPISGHRSVSWYQQTPGQGLQFLFEYFSETQRNKGNFPGRFSGRQFSNSRSEMNVSTLELGDSALYLCASSKGSGSERVDTQYFGPGTRLTVL.